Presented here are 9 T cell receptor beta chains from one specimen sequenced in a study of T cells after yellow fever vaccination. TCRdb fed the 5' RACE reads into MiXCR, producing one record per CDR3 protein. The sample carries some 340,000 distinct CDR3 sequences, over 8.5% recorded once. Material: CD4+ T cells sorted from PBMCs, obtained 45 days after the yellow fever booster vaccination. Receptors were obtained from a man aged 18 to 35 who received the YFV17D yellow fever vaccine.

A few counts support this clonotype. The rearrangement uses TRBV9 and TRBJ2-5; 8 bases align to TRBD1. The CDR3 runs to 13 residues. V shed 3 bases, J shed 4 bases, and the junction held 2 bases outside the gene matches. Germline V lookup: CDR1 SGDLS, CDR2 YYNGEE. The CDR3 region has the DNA TGTGCCAGCAGCGAGACAGGGGCAGAGACCCAGTACTTC. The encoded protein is CASSETGAETQYF. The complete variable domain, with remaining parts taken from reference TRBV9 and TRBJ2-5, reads DSGVTQTPKHLITATGQRVTLRCSPRSGDLSVYWYQQSLDQGLQFLIQYYNGEERAKGNILERFSAQQFPDLHSELNLSSLELGDSALYFCASSETGAETQYFGPGTRLLVL.

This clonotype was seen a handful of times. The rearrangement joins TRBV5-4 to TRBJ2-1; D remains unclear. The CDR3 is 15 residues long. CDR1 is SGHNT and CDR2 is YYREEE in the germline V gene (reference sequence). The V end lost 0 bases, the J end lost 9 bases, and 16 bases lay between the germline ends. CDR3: CASSLEFTGRGEQFF. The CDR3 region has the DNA TGTGCCAGCAGCTTGGAATTTACCGGGCGTGGTGAGCAGTTCTTC.

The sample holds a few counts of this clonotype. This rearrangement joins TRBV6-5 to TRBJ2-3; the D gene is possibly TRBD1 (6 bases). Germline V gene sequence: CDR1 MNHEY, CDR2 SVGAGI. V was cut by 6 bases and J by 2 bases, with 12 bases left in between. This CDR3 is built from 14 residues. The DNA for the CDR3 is TGTGCCAGCAGCGTGGACAGCCACACAGATACGCAGTATTTT. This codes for CASSVDSHTDTQYF.

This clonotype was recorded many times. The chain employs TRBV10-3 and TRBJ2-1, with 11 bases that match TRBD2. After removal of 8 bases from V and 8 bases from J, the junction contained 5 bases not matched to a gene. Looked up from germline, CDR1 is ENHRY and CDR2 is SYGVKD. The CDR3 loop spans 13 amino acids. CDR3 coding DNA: TGTGCCATCGATAGCGGGGGGGCCGATGAGCAGTTCTTC. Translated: CAIDSGGADEQFF.

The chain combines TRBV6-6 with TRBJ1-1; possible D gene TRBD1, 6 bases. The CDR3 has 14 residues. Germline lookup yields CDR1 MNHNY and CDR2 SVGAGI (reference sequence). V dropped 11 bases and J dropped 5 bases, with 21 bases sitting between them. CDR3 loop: CAGGQGAWGTEAFF. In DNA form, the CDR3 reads TGTGCCGGGGGGCAGGGTGCCTGGGGGACTGAAGCTTTCTTT.

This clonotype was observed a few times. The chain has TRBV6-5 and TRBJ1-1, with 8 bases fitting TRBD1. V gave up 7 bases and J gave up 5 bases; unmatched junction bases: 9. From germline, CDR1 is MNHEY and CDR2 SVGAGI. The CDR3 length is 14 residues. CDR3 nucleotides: TGTGCCAGCAAAACCAGGGGGCTCGGGACTGAAGCTTTCTTT. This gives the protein CASKTRGLGTEAFF.

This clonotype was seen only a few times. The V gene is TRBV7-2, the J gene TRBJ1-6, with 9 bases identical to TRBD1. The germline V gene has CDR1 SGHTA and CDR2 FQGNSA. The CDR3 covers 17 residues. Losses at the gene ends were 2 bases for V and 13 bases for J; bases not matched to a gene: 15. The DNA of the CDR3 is TGTGCCAGCAGCTTAACGTCTACAGGGGGCTACCATTTTCCCCTCCACTTT. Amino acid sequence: CASSLTSTGGYHFPLHF.

The CDR3 region has the DNA TGTGCCAGCACCCCGCCGCTTCACAAGGGGACTGAAGCTTTCTTT. It specifies CASTPPLHKGTEAFF. This chain connects TRBV7-3 to TRBJ1-1; D is possibly TRBD1 (5 bases). The CDR3 contains 15 residues. Germline CDR1 SGHTA, CDR2 FQGTGA. Trimming took 7 bases from V and 5 from J, leaving 20 bases between them.

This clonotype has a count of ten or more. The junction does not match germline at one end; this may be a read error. CDR3 in amino acids: CASSLGDNEQFF. In DNA, the CDR3 is TGTGCCAGCAGCTTAGGGGACAATGAGCAGTTCTTC. The chain joins TRBV5-1 to TRBJ2-1; D may be TRBD1 (5 bases). Looked up from germline, CDR1 is SGHRS and CDR2 is YFSETQ. CDR3 length: 12 residues.